This TCR beta chain came from a study of blood T cell repertoires in COVID-19. The germline V gene has CDR1 GTSNPN and CDR2 SVGIG (reference sequence). This CDR3 region has 18 residues. The trim removed 0 bases at V and 5 bases at J, leaving 10 bases unmatched. Authors' analysis steps: Amplification with reference gene primers provided the estimates of nucleated cell counts. Method: immunoSEQ multiplex PCR; TCRdb's copy keeps in-frame clones and lacks some. D and trimming come from the DNA, and the V and J calls and clone size come from that table. The table includes 30,000 to 40,000 clones, about 87% detected once.

Material for sequencing was peripheral blood. This chain links TRBV30 with TRBJ2-2, with 12 bases aligning to TRBD2. This clonotype originated in a man aged 70-80 years with acute or convalescent COVID-19. The CDR3 DNA reads TGTGCCTGGAGTGTAAACCCTAGCGGGAGGGCCGCTACCGGGGAGCTGTTTTTT. Translating it yields CAWSVNPSGRAATGELFF.